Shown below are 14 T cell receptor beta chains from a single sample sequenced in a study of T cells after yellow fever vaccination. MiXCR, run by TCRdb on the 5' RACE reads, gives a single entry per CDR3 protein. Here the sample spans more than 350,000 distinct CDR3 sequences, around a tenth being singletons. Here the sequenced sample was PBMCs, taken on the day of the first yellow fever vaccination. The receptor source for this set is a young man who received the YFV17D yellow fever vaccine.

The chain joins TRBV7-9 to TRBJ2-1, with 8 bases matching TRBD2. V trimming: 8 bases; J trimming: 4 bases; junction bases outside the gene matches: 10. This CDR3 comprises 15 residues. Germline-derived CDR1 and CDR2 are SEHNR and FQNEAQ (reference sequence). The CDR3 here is CASSRSGGQYNEQFF. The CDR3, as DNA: TGTGCCAGCTCAAGGAGCGGGGGCCAATACAATGAGCAGTTCTTC.

CDR3 nucleotide sequence: TGCGCCAGCAGCTTGCCCCAGGGGGTAAACAATGAGCAGTTCTTC. This gives the protein CASSLPQGVNNEQFF. V usage is TRBV5-1 and J usage is TRBJ2-1, with TRBD1 identical over 7 bases. The CDR3 loop spans 15 amino acids. Per the germline V gene, CDR1 is SGHRS and CDR2 is YFSETQ. The ends lost 1 base at V and 5 bases at J; junction bases unmatched: 6.

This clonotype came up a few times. The CDR3, as DNA: TGTGCCATCAGTGGCCTGGCAGATACGCAGTATTTT. Its translation: CAISGLADTQYF. The chain has TRBV10-3 and TRBJ2-3; D is unresolved. V lost 4 bases and J 4 bases, leaving 6 bases between the germline ends. CDR1 and CDR2 from the germline V gene are ENHRY and SYGVKD. This CDR3 is 12 amino acids long.

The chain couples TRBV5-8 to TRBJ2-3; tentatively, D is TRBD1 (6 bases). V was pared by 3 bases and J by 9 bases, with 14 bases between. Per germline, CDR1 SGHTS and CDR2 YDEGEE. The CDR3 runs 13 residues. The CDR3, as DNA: TGTGCCAGCAGCTCCCTCAGGCAGGGGACGCAGTATTTT. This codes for CASSSLRQGTQYF. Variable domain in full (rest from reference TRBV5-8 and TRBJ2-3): EAGVTQSPTHLIKTRGQQATLRCSPISGHTSVYWYQQALGLGLQFLLWYDEGEERNRGNFPPRFSGRQFPNYSSELNVNALELEDSALYLCASSSLRQGTQYFGPGTRLTVL.

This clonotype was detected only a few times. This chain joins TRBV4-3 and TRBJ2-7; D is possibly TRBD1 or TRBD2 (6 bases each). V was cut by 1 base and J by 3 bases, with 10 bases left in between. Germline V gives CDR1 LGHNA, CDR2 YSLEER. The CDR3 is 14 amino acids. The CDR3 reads CASSQGRGDYEQYF. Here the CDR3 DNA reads TGCGCCAGCAGCCAAGGAAGGGGGGACTACGAGCAGTACTTC.

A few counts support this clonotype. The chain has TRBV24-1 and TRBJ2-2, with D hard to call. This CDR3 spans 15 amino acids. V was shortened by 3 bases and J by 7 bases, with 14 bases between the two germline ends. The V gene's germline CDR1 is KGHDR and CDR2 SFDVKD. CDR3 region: CATSDPKLGLGELFF. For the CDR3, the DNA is TGTGCCACCAGTGATCCGAAGCTGGGTCTCGGGGAGCTGTTTTTT.

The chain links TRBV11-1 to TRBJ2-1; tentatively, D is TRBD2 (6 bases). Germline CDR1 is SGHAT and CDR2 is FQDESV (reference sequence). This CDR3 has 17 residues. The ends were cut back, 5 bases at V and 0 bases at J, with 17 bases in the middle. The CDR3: CASSPLGGTSSYNEQFF. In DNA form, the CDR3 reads TGTGCCAGCAGCCCCCTTGGGGGGACGAGCTCCTACAATGAGCAGTTCTTC.

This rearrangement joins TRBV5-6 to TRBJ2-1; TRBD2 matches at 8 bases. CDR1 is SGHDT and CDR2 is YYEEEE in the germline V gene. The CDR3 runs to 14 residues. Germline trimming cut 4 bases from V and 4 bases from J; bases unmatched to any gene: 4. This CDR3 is CASSGTSAYNEQFF. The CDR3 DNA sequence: TGTGCCAGCAGCGGGACTAGTGCTTACAATGAGCAGTTCTTC.

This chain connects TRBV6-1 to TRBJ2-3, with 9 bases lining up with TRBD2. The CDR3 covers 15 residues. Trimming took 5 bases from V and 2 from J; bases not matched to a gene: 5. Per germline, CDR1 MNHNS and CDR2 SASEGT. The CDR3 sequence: CASSIAGAFTDTQYF. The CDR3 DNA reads TGTGCCAGCAGTATAGCGGGGGCCTTCACAGATACGCAGTATTTT.

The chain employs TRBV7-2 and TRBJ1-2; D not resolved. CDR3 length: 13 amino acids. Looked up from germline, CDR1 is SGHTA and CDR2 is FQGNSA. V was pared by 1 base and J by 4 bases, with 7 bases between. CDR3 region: CASSLGYSYGYTF. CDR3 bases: TGTGCCAGCAGCTTAGGCTACAGCTATGGCTACACCTTC.

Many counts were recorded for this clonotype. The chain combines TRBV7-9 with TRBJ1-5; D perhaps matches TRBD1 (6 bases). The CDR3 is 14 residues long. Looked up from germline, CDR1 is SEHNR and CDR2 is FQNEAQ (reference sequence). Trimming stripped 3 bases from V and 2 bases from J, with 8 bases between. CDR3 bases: TGTGCCAGCAGCTTGGCAGGGGGCAATCAGCCCCAGCATTTT. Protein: CASSLAGGNQPQHF. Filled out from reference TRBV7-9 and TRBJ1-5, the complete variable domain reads DTGVSQNPRHKITKRGQNVTFRCDPISEHNRLYWYRQTLGQGPEFLTYFQNEAQLEKSRLLSDRFSAERPKGSFSTLEIQRTEQGDSAMYLCASSLAGGNQPQHFGDGTRLSIL.

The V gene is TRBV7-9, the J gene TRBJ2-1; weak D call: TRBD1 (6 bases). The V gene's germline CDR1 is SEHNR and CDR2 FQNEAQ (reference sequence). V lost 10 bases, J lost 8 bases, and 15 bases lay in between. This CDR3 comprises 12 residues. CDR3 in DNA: TGTGCCATGAGCCCTGGGGGCTATGAGCAGTTCTTC. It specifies CAMSPGGYEQFF.

The CDR3 nucleotides read TGCAGTGCTAGTTCAGGGGGCCAAGAGACCCAGTACTTC. Translation gives CSASSGGQETQYF. The chain has TRBV20-1 and TRBJ2-5, with TRBD1 matching 7 bases. Per the germline V gene, CDR1 is DFQATT and CDR2 is SNEGSKA (reference sequence). The CDR3 runs 13 residues. J gave up 1 base and V 3 bases, and 2 bases lay outside the gene matches.

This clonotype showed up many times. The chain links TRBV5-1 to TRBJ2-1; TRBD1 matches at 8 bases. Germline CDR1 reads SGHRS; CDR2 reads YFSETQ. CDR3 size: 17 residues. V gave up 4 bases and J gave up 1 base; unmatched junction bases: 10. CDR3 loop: CASSLATGAVSYNEQFF. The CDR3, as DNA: TGCGCCAGCAGCCTCGCGACAGGGGCGGTATCCTACAATGAGCAGTTCTTC.